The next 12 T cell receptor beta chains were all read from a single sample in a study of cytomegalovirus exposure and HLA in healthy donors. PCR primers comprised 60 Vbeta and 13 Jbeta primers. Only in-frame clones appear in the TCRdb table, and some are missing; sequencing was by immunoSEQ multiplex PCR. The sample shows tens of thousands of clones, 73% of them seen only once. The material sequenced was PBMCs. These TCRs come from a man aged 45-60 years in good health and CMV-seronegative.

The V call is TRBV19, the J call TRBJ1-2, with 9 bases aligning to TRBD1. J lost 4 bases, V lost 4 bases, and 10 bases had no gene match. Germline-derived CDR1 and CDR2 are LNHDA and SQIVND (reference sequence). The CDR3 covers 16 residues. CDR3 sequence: CASSTFGQGSGYGYTF. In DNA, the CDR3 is TGTGCCAGTAGTACGTTCGGACAGGGGTCGGGCTATGGCTACACCTTC.

The CDR3 DNA sequence: TGTGCTAGTGGTTTGGCACCTGGAACAGGACCCGTTCGCAATGAGCAGTTCTTC. It is translated as CASGLAPGTGPVRNEQFF. V usage is TRBV12-5 and J usage is TRBJ2-1, with a weak D call TRBD1 (5 bases). The CDR3 loop spans 18 amino acids. Trimming removed 1 base from V and 6 bases from J, with 22 bases in between. The germline V gene has CDR1 LGHNT and CDR2 FRNRAP.

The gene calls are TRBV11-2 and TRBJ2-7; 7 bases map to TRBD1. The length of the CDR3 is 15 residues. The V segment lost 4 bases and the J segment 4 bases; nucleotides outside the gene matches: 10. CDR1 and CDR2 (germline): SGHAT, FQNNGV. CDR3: CASSSSGTVGYEQYF. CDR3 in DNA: TGTGCCAGCAGCTCATCCGGGACAGTTGGGTACGAGCAGTACTTC.

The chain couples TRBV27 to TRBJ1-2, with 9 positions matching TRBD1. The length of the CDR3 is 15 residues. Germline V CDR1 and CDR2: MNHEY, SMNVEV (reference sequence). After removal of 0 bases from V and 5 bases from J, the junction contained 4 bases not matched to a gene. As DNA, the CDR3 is TGTGCCAGCAGTTTATCGGGGACAGGGAGGTATGGCTACACCTTC. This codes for CASSLSGTGRYGYTF.

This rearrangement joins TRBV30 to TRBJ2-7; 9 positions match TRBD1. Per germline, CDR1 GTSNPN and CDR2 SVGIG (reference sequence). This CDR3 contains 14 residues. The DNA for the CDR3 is TGTGCAACCGCTCCCGGGACAGGGTCCTACGAGCAGTACTTC. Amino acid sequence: CATAPGTGSYEQYF. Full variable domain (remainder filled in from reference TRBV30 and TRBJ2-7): SQTIHQWPATLVQPVGSPLSLECTVEGTSNPNLYWYRQAAGRGLQLLFYSVGIGQISSEVPQNLSASRPQDRQFILSSKKLLLSDSGFYLCATAPGTGSYEQYFGPGTRLTVT.

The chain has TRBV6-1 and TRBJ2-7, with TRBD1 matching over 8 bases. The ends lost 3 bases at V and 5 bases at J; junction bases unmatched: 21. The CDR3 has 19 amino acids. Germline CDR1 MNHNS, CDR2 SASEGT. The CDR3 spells CASSEVGQGLRGSSHEQYF. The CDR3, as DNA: TGTGCCAGCAGTGAGGTTGGACAGGGACTTAGAGGGTCATCCCACGAGCAGTACTTC.

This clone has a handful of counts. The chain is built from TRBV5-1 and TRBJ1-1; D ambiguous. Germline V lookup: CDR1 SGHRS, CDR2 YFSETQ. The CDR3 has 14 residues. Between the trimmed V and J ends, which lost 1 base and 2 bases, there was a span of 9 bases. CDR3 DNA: TGCGCCAGCAGCTTGTGGGCAGCCAACACTGAAGCTTTCTTT. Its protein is CASSLWAANTEAFF. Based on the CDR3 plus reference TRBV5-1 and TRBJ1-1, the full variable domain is KAGVTQTPRYLIKTRGQQVTLSCSPISGHRSVSWYQQTPGQGLQFLFEYFSETQRNKGNFPGRFSGRQFSNSRSEMNVSTLELGDSALYLCASSLWAANTEAFFGQGTRLTVV.

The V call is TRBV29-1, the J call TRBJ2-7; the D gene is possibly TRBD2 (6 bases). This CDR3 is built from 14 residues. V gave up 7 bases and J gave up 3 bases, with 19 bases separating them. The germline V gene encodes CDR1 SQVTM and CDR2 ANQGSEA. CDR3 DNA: TGCAGCGCCATGGGTTCTCGGGAGATCTACGAGCAGTACTTC. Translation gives CSAMGSREIYEQYF.

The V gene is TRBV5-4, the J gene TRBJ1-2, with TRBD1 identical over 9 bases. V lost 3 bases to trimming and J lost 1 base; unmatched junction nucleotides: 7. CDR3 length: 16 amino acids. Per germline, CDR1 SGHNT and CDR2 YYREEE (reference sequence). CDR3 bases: TGTGCCAGCAGCTCCGGGACAGGGCTCGATAACTATGGCTACACCTTC. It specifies CASSSGTGLDNYGYTF.

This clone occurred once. The CDR3 DNA reads TGCGCCAGCATGGGACAGGAACGAAACACCATATATTTT. It is translated as CASMGQERNTIYF. V is TRBV10-2 and J is TRBJ1-3; TRBD1 aligns across 8 bases. Germline CDR1 and CDR2: WSHSY and SAAADI. V was clipped by 7 bases and J by 5 bases; unmatched bases: 4. This CDR3 has 13 residues.

CDR3: CASSQGQGSNTGELFF. DNA of the CDR3: TGCGCCAGCAGCCAAGGACAGGGTAGTAACACCGGGGAGCTGTTTTTT. The chain combines TRBV4-1 with TRBJ2-2, with 7 bases aligning to TRBD1. CDR1 MGHRA and CDR2 YSYEKL come from the germline V gene. CDR3 size: 16 residues. Trimming took 1 base from V and 2 from J; bases not matched to a gene: 4.

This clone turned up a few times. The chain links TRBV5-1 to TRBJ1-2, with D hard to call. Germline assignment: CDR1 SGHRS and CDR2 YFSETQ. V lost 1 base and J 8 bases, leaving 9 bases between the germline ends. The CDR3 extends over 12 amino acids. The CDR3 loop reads CASSLLGSGYTF. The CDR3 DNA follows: TGCGCCAGCAGCTTGTTAGGGAGCGGCTACACCTTC.